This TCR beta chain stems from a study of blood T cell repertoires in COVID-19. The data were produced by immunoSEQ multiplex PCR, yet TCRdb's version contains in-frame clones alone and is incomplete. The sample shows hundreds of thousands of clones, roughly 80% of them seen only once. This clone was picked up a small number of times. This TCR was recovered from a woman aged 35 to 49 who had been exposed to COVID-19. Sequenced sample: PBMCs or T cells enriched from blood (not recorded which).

The CDR3 sequence is CASSLDGYYGYTF. The CDR3 DNA sequence: TGTGCCAGCAGCTTGGACGGGTACTATGGCTACACCTTC. The chain couples TRBV5-8 to TRBJ1-2; D not certain. Trimming stripped 0 bases from V and 3 bases from J, with 6 bases between. Germline assignment: CDR1 SGHTS and CDR2 YDEGEE. The CDR3 covers 13 residues.